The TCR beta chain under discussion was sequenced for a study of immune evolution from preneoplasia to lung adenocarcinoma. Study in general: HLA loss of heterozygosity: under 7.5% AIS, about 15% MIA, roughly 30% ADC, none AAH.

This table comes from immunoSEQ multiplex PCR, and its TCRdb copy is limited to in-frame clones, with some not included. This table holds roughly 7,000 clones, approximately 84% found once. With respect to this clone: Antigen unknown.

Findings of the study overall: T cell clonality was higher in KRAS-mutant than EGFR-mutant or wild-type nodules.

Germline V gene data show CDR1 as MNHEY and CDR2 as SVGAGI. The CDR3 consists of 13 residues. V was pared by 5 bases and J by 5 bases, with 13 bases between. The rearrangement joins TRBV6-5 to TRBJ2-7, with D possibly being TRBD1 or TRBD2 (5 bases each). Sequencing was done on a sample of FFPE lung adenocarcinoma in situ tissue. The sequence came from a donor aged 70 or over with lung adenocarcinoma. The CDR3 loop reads CASSVPRGHEQYF. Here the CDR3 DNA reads TGTGCCAGCAGTGTCCCCCGGGGCCACGAGCAGTACTTC.